A selection of T cell receptor beta chains follows, all from one sample in a study of blood T cell repertoires in COVID-19. The method was immunoSEQ multiplex PCR; TCRdb's version includes in-frame clones alone and lacks a portion of them. The sample includes around 240,000 clones, more than 65% of them seen just once. The sample taken for sequencing was peripheral blood. These receptors were obtained from a woman between 40 and 50 years old who had recovered from COVID-19. The CDR3 runs from the conserved cysteine through the conserved F or W. D genes are given only for firm matches. Not every row has a clone size; where given, it reads once, few, many or a size class.

TRBV2,TRBD1,few,TRBJ1-5,CASRKQGISNQPQHF,TGTGCCAGCAGAAAACAGGGGATCAGCAATCAGCCCCAGCATTTT
TRBV9,TRBD1,-,TRBJ1-4,CASSPGTGQGEKLFF,TGTGCCAGCAGCCCCGGGACAGGTCAAGGGGAAAAACTGTTTTTT
TRBV28,TRBD1,-,TRBJ1-5,CASSHNRGGSGNQPQHF,TGTGCCAGCAGCCATAATAGAGGGGGCTCGGGCAATCAGCCCCAGCATTTT
TRBV15,-,-,TRBJ2-3,CATSRDPGTDTQYF,TGTGCCACCAGCAGAGATCCGGGCACAGATACGCAGTATTTT
TRBV2,TRBD1,-,TRBJ1-5,CASSAQGASNQPQHF,TGTGCCAGCAGTGCTCAGGGGGCTAGCAATCAGCCCCAGCATTTT
TRBV6-1,TRBD1,-,TRBJ1-1,CASSETGSVTEAFF,TGTGCCAGCAGTGAGACAGGGTCCGTCACTGAAGCTTTCTTT
TRBV7-2,-,-,TRBJ2-5,CASSPDNQETQYF,TGTGCCAGCAGTCCAGACAACCAAGAGACCCAGTACTTC
TRBV28,TRBD2,-,TRBJ2-1,CASSLGGGAYNEQFF,TGTGCCAGCAGTTTGGGCGGGGGGGCCTACAATGAGCAGTTCTTC
TRBV2,-,-,TRBJ2-3,CASSEDITDTQYF,TGTGCCAGCAGTGAAGACATCACAGATACGCAGTATTTT
TRBV7-2,-,-,TRBJ2-7,CASSSSTGGGVNSWQYF,TGTGCCAGCAGCTCGTCGACGGGTGGAGGGGTTAATTCGTGGCAGTACTTC
TRBV5-4,TRBD2,-,TRBJ2-3,CASSSAALAGGGDTQYF,TGTGCCAGCAGCTCCGCAGCCTTAGCGGGGGGTGGAGATACGCAGTATTTT
TRBV7-9,TRBD2,-,TRBJ2-1,CASSFRGGEQKYNEQFF,TGTGCCAGCAGCTTTCGGGGGGGAGAACAGAAGTACAATGAGCAGTTCTTC
TRBV2,-,few,TRBJ2-7,CASSRLQGSYEQYF,TGTGCCAGCAGTCGACTGCAGGGTTCCTACGAGCAGTACTTC
TRBV5-1,TRBD1,-,TRBJ2-5,CASSLGQGAVQETQYF,TGCGCCAGCAGCTTGGGACAGGGGGCGGTACAAGAGACCCAGTACTTC
TRBV13,TRBD1,-,TRBJ1-1,CASSSGGLAFF,TGTGCCAGCAGCTCAGGGGGCTTGGCTTTCTTT
TRBV18,TRBD1,few,TRBJ2-1,CASSPSFTGQAGFF,TGTGCCAGCTCACCGTCTTTTACGGGACAGGCGGGGTTCTTC
TRBV18,-,-,TRBJ2-2,CASSPPTRTGELFF,TGTGCCAGCTCACCACCCACGAGGACCGGGGAGCTGTTTTTT
TRBV29-1,TRBD2,-,TRBJ2-3,CSVEAGVTDTQYF,TGCAGCGTTGAGGCGGGGGTCACAGATACGCAGTATTTT
TRBV30,-,-,TRBJ1-3,CAWRVPGSRTGNTIYF,TGTGCCTGGAGAGTTCCGGGATCTCGCACTGGAAACACCATATATTTT
TRBV7-2,TRBD1,-,TRBJ2-5,CASSPQRGGGETQYF,TGTGCCAGCAGCCCCCAGAGAGGGGGCGGGGAGACCCAGTACTTC
TRBV18,-,-,TRBJ1-1,CASSPLTVFMNTEAFF,TGTGCCAGCTCACCTCTCACAGTCTTCATGAACACTGAAGCTTTCTTT
TRBV5-5,-,-,TRBJ1-5,CASSFEGVAQHF,TGTGCCAGCAGCTTTGAGGGGGTGGCCCAGCATTTT
TRBV27,-,-,TRBJ2-3,CASSSGGHTQYF,TGTGCCAGCAGTTCCGGGGGACATACGCAGTATTTT
TRBV10-3,TRBD2,-,TRBJ2-5,CAIRTSGEETQYF,TGTGCCATAAGGACTAGCGGGGAAGAGACCCAGTACTTC
TRBV6-1,TRBD1,once,TRBJ2-1,CASSEFRGPQFDRHEQFF,TGTGCCAGCAGTGAGTTCAGGGGGCCTCAGTTCGATCGCCATGAGCAGTTCTTC
TRBV12-3/TRBV12-4,-,-,TRBJ2-3,CASSLTDTQYF,TGTGCCAGCAGTCTTACAGATACGCAGTATTTT
TRBV7-8,TRBD1,few,TRBJ2-2,CASIPGQGNYGELFF,TGTGCCAGCATACCGGGACAGGGTAATTACGGGGAGCTGTTTTTT
TRBV10-3,-,once,TRBJ2-3,CAISEAFADTQYF,TGTGCCATCAGTGAGGCTTTTGCGGATACGCAGTATTTT
TRBV7-2,TRBD1,-,TRBJ1-2,CASSTGTGVHGYTF,TGTGCCAGCAGCACGGGGACAGGGGTACATGGCTACACCTTC
TRBV28,TRBD1,-,TRBJ1-6,CASTLTTGDSPLHF,TGTGCCAGCACCCTCACTACAGGGGACTCACCCCTCCACTTT
TRBV3-1/TRBV3-2,TRBD1,-,TRBJ1-5,CASSQDLGQGAKPQHF,TGTGCCAGCAGCCAAGATCTGGGACAGGGGGCAAAGCCCCAGCATTTT
TRBV2,-,-,TRBJ2-3,CASRDNTDTQYF,TGTGCCAGCAGGGACAACACAGATACGCAGTATTTT
TRBV7-3,-,-,TRBJ2-5,CASSLTGQWQETQYF,TGTGCCAGCAGCTTAACGGGGCAGTGGCAAGAGACCCAGTACTTC
TRBV10-3,-,-,TRBJ1-2,CAITSGSNYGYTF,TGTGCCATCACGTCGGGGAGCAACTATGGCTACACCTTC
TRBV4-3,-,-,TRBJ1-1,CASSQETFNTEAFF,TGCGCCAGCAGCCAAGAGACTTTTAACACTGAAGCTTTCTTT
TRBV9,TRBD1,-,TRBJ1-2,CASSGQGAIYGYTF,TGTGCCAGCAGCGGACAGGGGGCGATCTATGGCTACACCTTC
TRBV12-3/TRBV12-4,-,-,TRBJ2-5,CASSLIMETQYF,TGTGCCAGCAGTTTAATAATGGAGACCCAGTACTTC
TRBV19,-,-,TRBJ1-5,CASSRGEGPKGPQHF,TGTGCCAGTAGTCGCGGGGAAGGCCCTAAGGGGCCCCAGCATTTT
TRBV9,TRBD2,once,TRBJ2-1,CASSVDGRGGYNEQFF,TGTGCCAGCAGCGTAGATGGGCGGGGGGGCTACAATGAGCAGTTCTTC
TRBV2,-,-,TRBJ1-5,CASSDRPRGNQPQHF,TGTGCCAGCAGTGACCGACCCAGAGGGAATCAGCCCCAGCATTTT
TRBV19,TRBD1,-,TRBJ1-1,CASSIGRTGDEKGGTEAFF,TGTGCCAGTAGTATAGGCAGAACAGGGGACGAGAAGGGGGGCACTGAAGCTTTCTTT
TRBV7-2,TRBD2,-,TRBJ2-3,CASSISGGGQYF,TGTGCCAGCAGCATATCCGGGGGGGGGCAGTATTTT
TRBV5-6,TRBD1,-,TRBJ1-1,CASSGAGTGGSIDTEAFF,TGTGCCAGCAGCGGAGCCGGGACAGGGGGTTCGATTGACACTGAAGCTTTCTTT
TRBV28,TRBD1,few,TRBJ1-4,CASSRDRVLAEKLFF,TGTGCCAGCAGCCGCGACAGGGTATTAGCTGAAAAACTGTTTTTT
TRBV6-5,-,-,TRBJ2-5,CASSYSLARAETQYF,TGTGCCAGCAGTTACAGCCTAGCGCGGGCAGAGACCCAGTACTTC
TRBV11-3,-,-,TRBJ1-1,CASSQRVGNTEAFF,TGTGCCAGCAGCCAGAGGGTGGGGAACACTGAAGCTTTCTTT
TRBV6-5,-,-,TRBJ2-1,CASSYQTRSSYNEQFF,TGTGCCAGCAGTTATCAGACACGCAGCTCCTACAATGAGCAGTTCTTC
TRBV6-4,-,-,TRBJ2-7,CASSDSIRFMQGIREQYF,TGTGCCAGCAGTGACTCGATAAGATTTATGCAGGGAATACGCGAGCAGTACTTC
TRBV7-6,-,-,TRBJ2-2,CASSPYGELFF,TGTGCCAGCAGCCCGTATGGGGAGCTGTTTTTT
TRBV3-1/TRBV3-2,-,-,TRBJ2-3,CASSLHRVDTADTQYF,TGTGCCAGCAGCCTGCACAGGGTTGATACCGCAGATACGCAGTATTTT
TRBV18,TRBD1,-,TRBJ1-5,CASSPGDSRTGAQHF,TGTGCCAGCTCACCAGGGGACAGCCGAACCGGGGCCCAGCATTTT
TRBV2,-,-,TRBJ1-6,CASIKEADSPLHF,TGTGCCAGCATAAAGGAGGCTGATTCACCCCTCCACTTT
TRBV6-5,-,-,TRBJ2-7,CASSRGLIYEQYF,TGTGCCAGCAGCCGGGGATTAATTTACGAGCAGTACTTC
TRBV18,TRBD2,-,TRBJ2-3,CASSPGTSGVSDTQYF,TGTGCCAGCTCACCAGGGACTAGCGGGGTTTCAGATACGCAGTATTTT
TRBV21-1,-,few,TRBJ2-5,CASSKQGGETQYF,TGTGCCAGCAGCAAACAGGGCGGAGAGACCCAGTACTTC
TRBV10-3,-,-,TRBJ1-5,CAISQQGNQPQHF,TGTGCCATCAGTCAACAGGGTAATCAGCCCCAGCATTTT
TRBV9,-,-,TRBJ1-1,CASSLDVGVRGGIEAFF,TGTGCCAGCAGTCTGGATGTGGGTGTTAGGGGTGGGATAGAAGCTTTCTTT
TRBV5-1,TRBD1,-,TRBJ1-2,CASSPSGQNYGYTF,TGCGCCAGCAGCCCCTCGGGACAGAACTATGGCTACACCTTC
TRBV5-1,-,many,TRBJ2-7,CASSLDRISTYEQYF,TGCGCCAGCAGCTTGGACAGGATATCCACCTACGAGCAGTACTTC
TRBV4-1,-,-,TRBJ1-2,CASSQEQDTLYGYTF,TGCGCCAGCAGCCAAGAACAGGACACTCTCTATGGCTACACCTTC